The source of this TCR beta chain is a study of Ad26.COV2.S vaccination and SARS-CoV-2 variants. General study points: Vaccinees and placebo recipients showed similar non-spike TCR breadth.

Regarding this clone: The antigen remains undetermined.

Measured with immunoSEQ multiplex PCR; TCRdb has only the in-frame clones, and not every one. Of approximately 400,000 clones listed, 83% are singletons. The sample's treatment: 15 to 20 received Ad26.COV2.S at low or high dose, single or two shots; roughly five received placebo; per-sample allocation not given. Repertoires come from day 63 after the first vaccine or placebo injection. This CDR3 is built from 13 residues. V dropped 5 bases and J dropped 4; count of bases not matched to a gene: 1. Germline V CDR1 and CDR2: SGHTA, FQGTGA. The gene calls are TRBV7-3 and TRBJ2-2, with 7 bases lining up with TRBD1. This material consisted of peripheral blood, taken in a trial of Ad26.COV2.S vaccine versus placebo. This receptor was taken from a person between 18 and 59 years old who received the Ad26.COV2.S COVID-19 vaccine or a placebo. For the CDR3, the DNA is TGTGCCAGCAGCGGGGACAGCACCGGGGAGCTGTTTTTT. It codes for CASSGDSTGELFF.